This T cell receptor (beta chain) was retrieved from a study of T cell responses to AZD1222 COVID-19 vaccine. Study-wide context: Doses given second, at about 4 or about 12 weeks, were pooled.

Regarding this clone: As yet, its antigen is unknown.

This table comes from immunoSEQ multiplex PCR, and its TCRdb copy is limited to in-frame clones, with some not included. The repertoire consists of about 120,000 clones, with approximately 92% occurring once and the leading ten covering 13% to 15%. V was clipped by 5 bases and J by 5 bases; unmatched bases: 6. The CDR3 length is 14 residues. Looked up from germline, CDR1 is SGHTA and CDR2 is FQGNSA. The study, taken as a whole, reports: After two AZD1222 doses, spike-specific TCR breadth and depth rose versus day 0. Repertoires were collected only later (after the peak T cell response had occurred).

This sample comprised peripheral blood, obtained on day 0 of AZD1222 vaccination. This TCR derives from an adult in good health. The chain carries TRBV7-2 and TRBJ2-5, with TRBD1 matching over 9 bases. The CDR3 region has the DNA TGTGCCAGCAGCACCGGGACAGGGATGGAGACCCAGTACTTC. It specifies CASSTGTGMETQYF.